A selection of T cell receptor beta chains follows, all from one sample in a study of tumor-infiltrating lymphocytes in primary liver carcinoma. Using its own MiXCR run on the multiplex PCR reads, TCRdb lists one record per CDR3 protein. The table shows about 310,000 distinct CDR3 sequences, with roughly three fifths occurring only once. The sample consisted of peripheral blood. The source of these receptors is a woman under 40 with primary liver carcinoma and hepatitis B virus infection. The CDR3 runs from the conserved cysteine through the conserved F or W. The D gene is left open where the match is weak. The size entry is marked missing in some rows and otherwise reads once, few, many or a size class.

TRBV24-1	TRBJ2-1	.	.	CATSETDSWDEQFF	TGTGCCACCAGTGAAACCGATAGTTGGGATGAGCAGTTCTTC
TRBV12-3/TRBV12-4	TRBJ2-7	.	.	CASSLQAHYEQYF	TGTGCCAGCAGTTTACAGGCACACTACGAGCAGTACTTC
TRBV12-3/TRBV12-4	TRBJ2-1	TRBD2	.	CASRTKQPTTSGSGELFF	TGTGCCAGCAGAACAAAGCAACCTACGACTAGCGGGAGTGGTGAGCTGTTCTTC
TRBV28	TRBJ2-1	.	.	CASSWGSVMNEQFF	TGTGCCAGCAGTTGGGGTAGTGTGATGAATGAGCAGTTCTTC
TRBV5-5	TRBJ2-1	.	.	CASSLATGAHEQFF	TGTGCCAGCAGCTTGGCCACGGGGGCCCATGAGCAGTTCTTC
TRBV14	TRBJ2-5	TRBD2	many	CASSRRGGTQTQYF	TGTGCCAGCAGCCGCCGGGGGGGGACACAGACCCAGTACTTC
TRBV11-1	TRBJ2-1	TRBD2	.	CANCPSSGRAYYEQFF	TGTGCCAACTGCCCCTCTAGCGGGAGGGCCTACTATGAGCAGTTCTTC
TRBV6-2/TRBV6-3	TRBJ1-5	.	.	CASSDRSLASNLPQHF	TGTGCCAGCAGCGACAGATCGCTCGCTAGCAACCTGCCCCAGCATTTT
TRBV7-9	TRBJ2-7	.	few	CASSQTTGFKTYEQYF	TGTGCCAGCAGCCAAACCACGGGATTTAAAACCTACGAGCAGTACTTC
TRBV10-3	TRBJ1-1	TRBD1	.	CAIRKTGTEVTEAFF	TGTGCCATCAGGAAAACCGGGACAGAGGTTACTGAAGCTTTCTTT
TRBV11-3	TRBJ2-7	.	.	CAGSSRSAGDEQYF	TGTGCCGGCAGCTCACGGAGCGCTGGTGACGAGCAGTACTTC
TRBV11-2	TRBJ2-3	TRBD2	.	CASSLIGGRAAPLTQYF	TGTGCCAGCAGCTTAATAGGCGGGAGGGCCGCCCCCCTCACGCAGTATTTT
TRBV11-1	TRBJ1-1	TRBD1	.	CASSTRTGPLNTEAFF	TGTGCCAGCAGCACTCGGACAGGTCCTTTGAACACTGAAGCTTTCTTT
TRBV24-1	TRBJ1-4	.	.	CATSGTPSWRSTNEKLFF	TGTGCCACCAGTGGGACTCCCTCATGGCGGTCCACTAATGAAAAACTGTTTTTT
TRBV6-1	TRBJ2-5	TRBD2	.	CASMEGLAGQETQYF	TGTGCCAGCATGGAGGGGCTAGCGGGCCAAGAGACCCAGTACTTC
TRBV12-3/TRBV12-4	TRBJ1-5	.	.	CASSSGRSNQLQHF	TGTGCCAGCAGTTCAGGCCGAAGCAATCAGCTCCAGCATTTT
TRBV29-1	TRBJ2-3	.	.	CGETSSTDTQYF	TGCGGCGAGACTTCTAGCACAGATACACAGTATTTT
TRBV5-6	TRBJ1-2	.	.	CASSLLTGPSGYTF	TGTGCCAGCAGCCTCCTCACAGGGCCCTCCGGCTACACCTTC
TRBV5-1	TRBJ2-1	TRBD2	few	CASSLSLGAAGTSRPSSYNEQFF	TGCGCCAGCAGCTTGAGTCTTGGAGCGGCCGGGACTAGCCGACCAAGCTCCTACAATGAGCAGTTCTTC
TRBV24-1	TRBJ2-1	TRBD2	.	CATSDFRSGRPNEQFF	TGTGCCACCAGTGATTTTAGAAGCGGGAGGCCAAATGAGCAGTTCTTC
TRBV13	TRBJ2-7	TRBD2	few	CASSRGTSFGEQYF	TGTGCCAGCAGCCGTGGGACTAGCTTCGGTGAGCAGTACTTC
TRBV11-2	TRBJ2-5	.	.	CASSSGRVQEIQYF	TGTGCCAGCAGCTCGGGCAGGGTACAAGAGATCCAGTACTTC
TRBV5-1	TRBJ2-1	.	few	CASSLEPGASRNEQFF	TGCGCCAGCAGCTTGGAACCGGGGGCAAGTAGGAATGAGCAGTTCTTC
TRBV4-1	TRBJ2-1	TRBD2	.	CASSQWTSVRGEQFF	TGCGCCAGCAGCCAGTGGACTAGCGTGAGGGGTGAGCAGTTCTTC
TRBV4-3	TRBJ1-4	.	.	CASSHAVSFNEKLFF	TGCGCCAGCAGCCATGCGGTCAGCTTTAATGAAAAACTGTTTTTT
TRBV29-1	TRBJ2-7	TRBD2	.	CSVRGSVSSYERYF	TGCAGCGTACGCGGGAGCGTTAGCTCCTACGAGCGGTACTTC
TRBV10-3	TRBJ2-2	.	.	CAISGRGDTGELFF	TGTGCCATCAGCGGTAGGGGGGACACCGGGGAGCTGTTTTTT
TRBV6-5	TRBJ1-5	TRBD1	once	CASSSGRGRQPQHF	TGTGCTAGCAGTTCCGGCAGGGGGAGACAGCCCCAGCATTTT
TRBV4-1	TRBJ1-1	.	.	CASSQRSRNGPGIEAFF	TGCGCCAGCAGCCAGAGGTCCAGAAACGGTCCGGGGATTGAAGCTTTCTTT
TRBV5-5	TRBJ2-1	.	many	CASSLGLGRDEQFF	TGTGCCAGCAGCTTGGGACTAGGAAGGGATGAGCAGTTCTTC
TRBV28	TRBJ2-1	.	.	CASKYSGDYNEQFF	TGTGCCAGCAAATACAGCGGAGACTACAATGAGCAGTTCTTC
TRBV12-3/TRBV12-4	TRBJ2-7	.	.	CASNYDGGQYEQCF	TGTGCCAGCAATTATGACGGGGGGCAGTACGAGCAGTGCTTC
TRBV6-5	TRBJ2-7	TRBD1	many	CASSYRAGGFYEQYF	TGTGCCAGCAGTTACCGGGCAGGGGGATTCTACGAGCAGTACTTC
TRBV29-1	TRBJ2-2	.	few	CSVGLGWGMTGELFF	TGCAGCGTTGGTTTAGGGTGGGGGATGACCGGGGAGCTGTTTTTT
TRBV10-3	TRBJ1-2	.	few	CAISARQTQSGYGYTF	TGTGCCATCAGTGCGAGACAGACGCAGTCAGGCTATGGCTACACCTTC
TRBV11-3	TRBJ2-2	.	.	CASSERGTILTGELFF	TGTGCCAGCAGCGAACGGGGCACCATACTGACCGGGGAGCTGTTCTTT
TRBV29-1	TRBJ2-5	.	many	CSVDRGRETQYF	TGCAGCGTTGATAGAGGGAGAGAGACCCAGTACTTC
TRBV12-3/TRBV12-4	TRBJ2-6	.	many	CASSATFSGANVLTF	TGTGCTAGCAGTGCCACCTTCTCTGGGGCCAACGTCCTGACTTTC
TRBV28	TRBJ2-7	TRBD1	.	CASSDYRGKYEQYF	TGTGCCAGCAGTGATTACAGGGGGAAGTACGAGCAGTACTTC
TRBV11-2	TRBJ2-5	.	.	CASIGKGTETQYF	TGTGCTAGCATTGGGAAGGGAACGGAGACCCAGTACTTC
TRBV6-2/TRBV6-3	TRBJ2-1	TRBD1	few	CASGDSSYNEQFF	TGTGCCAGCGGGGACAGCTCCTACAATGAGCAGTTCTTC
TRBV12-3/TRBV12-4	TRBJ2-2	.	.	CARTPERANIGELFF	TGTGCCAGGACCCCCGAGAGGGCGAACATCGGGGAGCTGTTTTTT
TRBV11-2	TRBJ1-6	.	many	CASSLDLTPSSYNSPLHF	TGTGCCAGCAGCTTAGATCTAACTCCGAGCTCCTATAATTCACCCCTCCACTTT
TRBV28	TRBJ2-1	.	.	CASTLGRRGKQFF	TGTGCCAGCACCCTGGGTCGACGGGGTAAGCAGTTCTTC
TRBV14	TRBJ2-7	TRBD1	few	CASSQVQGAWSRSYEQYF	TGTGCCAGCAGCCAAGTCCAGGGGGCTTGGTCTAGGTCCTACGAGCAGTACTTC